This T cell receptor beta chain originates from a study of T-cell memory formation after mild COVID-19. Using constant-segment primers, 5'RACE produced TCR alpha and TCR beta cDNA libraries carrying sample barcodes and UMIs. TCRdb reanalysed the 5' RACE reads using MiXCR and keeps one entry per CDR3 protein. The data contain some 57,000 distinct CDR3 sequences, 12% of them singletons. This clonotype has just a few counts. The clonotype comes from a man aged 18-30 years who had mild COVID-19 (a few samples of this study predate the infection). Cell type and time point are not known. The sample was PBMCs or a T cell subset sorted from them (not recorded which).

Here the CDR3 DNA reads TGTGCCAGCGAAACCGGGACTAGCGGGGGGTCTTCAATCACAGATACGCAGTATTTT. Its protein product is CASETGTSGGSSITDTQYF. The rearrangement links TRBV6-2 or TRBV6-3 to TRBJ2-3; 15 bases agree with TRBD2. This CDR3 comprises 19 residues. Unmatched junction bases numbered 14, after V lost 8 bases and J lost 2 bases. The germline V gene has CDR1 MNHEY and CDR2 SVGEGT.